This T cell receptor beta chain was retrieved from a study of T cells in Graves' hyperthyroidism and ophthalmopathy. CDR1 and CDR2 from the germline V gene are DFQATT and SNEGSKA (reference sequence). The CDR3 extends over 11 amino acids. V lost 7 bases and J lost 3; bases outside the gene matches: 2. Authors of the study amplified TCR beta CDR3 regions from RNA transcripts. HTBI primers drove first-round RT-PCR of the TCR CDR3. In TCRdb, the multiplex PCR reads were re-called with MiXCR into one record per CDR3 protein. The data hold roughly 740,000 distinct CDR3 sequences, with 16% observed a single time.

This receptor was taken from a man aged 18 to 29 with Graves' hyperthyroidism. Sample: blood. The chain links TRBV20-1 to TRBJ2-7, with 8 bases lining up with TRBD1. Here the CDR3 DNA reads TGCAGTGGGACAGGGAACTACGAGCAGTACTTC. Protein product: CSGTGNYEQYF.